The 30 T cell receptor beta chains below were found in one sample sequenced in a study of glioma-infiltrating T cells. Amplification of TCR alpha and beta CDR3 regions from RNA used iRepertoire nested multiplex PCR. TCRdb used MiXCR to reprocess the multiplex PCR reads, holding one entry per CDR3 protein. The repertoire holds roughly 200,000 distinct CDR3 sequences, with around 40% as singletons. The sequencing sample was made of glioma tissue, nonneoplastic brain tissue, or PBMCs (not recorded which). Source of these receptors: a human donor with low-grade glioma or glioblastoma, undergoing nonglioma brain surgery, or in good health (not recorded which).

With respect to this clonotype: A much more abundant neighbour one base away suggests this may be a read error. This sequence joins TRBV3-1 and TRBJ2-3; D is perhaps TRBD1 or TRBD2 (5 bases each). The V and J ends lost 3 bases and 6 bases respectively, with 16 bases between them. CDR3 length: 15 amino acids. Germline V gives CDR1 LGHDT, CDR2 YNNKEL (reference sequence). This chain's CDR3 is CASSHQRGTGDTQYF. Written as DNA, the CDR3 is TGTGCCAGCAGCCATCAAAGAGGGACGGGGGATACGCAGTATTTT.

The chain uses TRBV7-2 and TRBJ2-1; 8 positions match TRBD2. Germline V gene sequence: CDR1 SGHTA, CDR2 FQGNSA. The V segment lost 5 bases and the J segment 7 bases; nucleotides outside the gene matches: 7. The length of the CDR3 is 14 residues. CDR3 amino acids: CASSLQGLVNEQFF. The CDR3, as DNA: TGTGCCAGCAGCCTTCAGGGACTAGTAAATGAGCAGTTCTTC. The whole variable domain, remainder taken from reference TRBV7-2 and TRBJ2-1, is GAGVSQSPSNKVTEKGKDVELRCDPISGHTALYWYRQSLGQGLEFLIYFQGNSAPDKSGLPSDRFSAERTGGSVSTLTIQRTQQEDSAVYLCASSLQGLVNEQFFGPGTRLTVL.

This clonotype has just one count. This may be a read error, as it is one base from a much larger clone. This chain uses TRBV6-2 or TRBV6-3 with TRBJ2-7, with TRBD1 as a possible D gene (6 bases). CDR1 is MNHEY and CDR2 is SVGEGT in the germline V gene. The CDR3 totals 13 residues. Trimming pared 5 bases from V and 4 bases from J, leaving 12 bases between. CDR3 sequence: CASSTQDSYEQYF. For the CDR3, the DNA is TGTGCCAGCAGTACCCAGGACAGTTACGAGCAGTACTTC.

This clonotype was detected ten times or more. The chain carries TRBV6-1 and TRBJ1-3; D remains unclear. V was trimmed by 6 bases and J by 3 bases, leaving 9 bases between them. There are 13 residues in the CDR3. CDR1 is MNHNS, CDR2 SASEGT, per germline. CDR3 bases: TGTGCCAGCAGCCCCGACGGTGGAAACACCATATATTTT. Amino acids: CASSPDGGNTIYF.

The gene calls are TRBV19 and TRBJ1-2; 8 positions agree with TRBD1. V was clipped by 4 bases and J by 4 bases; unmatched bases: 2. Per the germline V gene, CDR1 is LNHDA and CDR2 is SQIVND (reference sequence). The CDR3 is made up of 13 amino acids. The CDR3 nucleotides are TGTGCCAGTAGTAGGGACAGGAGCTATGGCTACACCTTC. This gives the protein CASSRDRSYGYTF.

This clonotype was detected only once. An end of the junction differs from the germline gene, which may be a read error. The J gene is TRBJ2-1, the V gene TRBV2, with 10 bases aligning to TRBD2. The germline gives CDR1 SNHLY, CDR2 FYNNEI. CDR3 length: 16 amino acids. The CDR3: CASSKLAGTTYNEKFF. In DNA, the CDR3 is TGTGCCAGCAGTAAACTAGCGGGAACTACTTACAATGAGAAGTTCTTC.

This sequence joins TRBV29-1 and TRBJ2-5, with D unclear. This CDR3 has 15 residues. Trimming cost V 0 bases and J 2 bases, with 13 bases left between them. Germline V gives CDR1 SQVTM, CDR2 ANQGSEA. Here the CDR3 DNA reads TGCAGCGTTGAAGATGGTAGAGCGAAACAAGAGACCCAGTACTTC. Its translation: CSVEDGRAKQETQYF.

In its sample, this clonotype was seen many times. The chain joins TRBV20-1 to TRBJ2-3, with 7 bases fitting TRBD2. The germline CDR1 and CDR2 sequences are DFQATT and SNEGSKA (reference sequence). J lost 4 bases, V lost 0 bases, and 13 bases had no gene match. There are 17 residues in the CDR3. The CDR3 loop reads CSARDLFGAGSPDTQYF. DNA of the CDR3: TGCAGTGCTAGAGATCTCTTTGGAGCGGGATCCCCAGATACGCAGTATTTT.

By proportion, this clonotype is medium-sized (0.01 to 0.1%). The chain uses TRBV6-1 and TRBJ2-3, with D hard to call. V shed 4 bases and J shed 5 bases, with 10 bases lying between them. CDR1 and CDR2 (germline): MNHNS, SASEGT. The CDR3 loop spans 13 amino acids. The CDR3 sequence: CASSALFIDTQYF. The DNA of the CDR3 is TGTGCCAGCAGTGCCCTTTTCATAGATACGCAGTATTTT.

This clonotype was seen more than once but under ten times. This rearrangement joins TRBV5-1 to TRBJ2-7, with D perhaps given as TRBD1 or TRBD2 (5 bases each). The CDR3 is 18 residues long. Trimming took off 0 bases at V and 0 bases at J, with 19 bases between the two ends. Germline V gives CDR1 SGHRS, CDR2 YFSETQ. The CDR3, as DNA: TGCGCCAGCAGCTTGGGAGTCAGCATAAGGGACGTCTCCTACGAGCAGTACTTC. This codes for CASSLGVSIRDVSYEQYF.

This clonotype was observed at least ten times. The rearrangement joins TRBV20-1 to TRBJ2-2, with D perhaps matching TRBD1 (7 bases). CDR1 and CDR2 from the germline V gene are DFQATT and SNEGSKA (reference sequence). The CDR3 spans 15 residues. V was pared by 5 bases and J by 7 bases, with 20 bases between. This chain's CDR3 is CSAGGGGAADGELFF. The CDR3 DNA sequence: TGCAGTGCTGGTGGAGGGGGCGCAGCTGACGGGGAGCTGTTTTTT.

V and J are TRBV4-1 and TRBJ2-3, with TRBD1 as a possible D gene (5 bases). With 1 base removed from V and 0 bases from J, the gap between germline ends came to 11 bases. The CDR3 spans 16 residues. Germline V gene sequence: CDR1 MGHRA, CDR2 YSYEKL. CDR3 residues: CASSQVWSGSTDTQYF. CDR3 sequence (DNA): TGCGCCAGCAGCCAAGTCTGGTCAGGGAGCACAGATACGCAGTATTTT.

This clonotype was detected only a few times. This chain connects TRBV12-3 or TRBV12-4 to TRBJ1-5; D might be TRBD1 (5 bases). V was pared by 6 bases and J by 3 bases, with 15 bases between. This CDR3 is 15 amino acids long. The CDR3 loop reads CASSLRDSYNQPQHF. Written as DNA, the CDR3 is TGTGCCAGCAGCCTCCGGGACTCTTACAATCAGCCCCAGCATTTT.

This clonotype was seen repeatedly, ten times or more. This chain connects TRBV28 to TRBJ1-6; no definite D call. CDR3 length: 12 amino acids. Germline lookup yields CDR1 MDHEN and CDR2 SYDVKM. Trimming took off 2 bases at V and 14 bases at J, with 10 bases between the two ends. The CDR3 loop is CASSLRRAALHF. CDR3 nucleotides: TGTGCCAGCAGTTTAAGGCGAGCGGCCCTCCACTTT.

A note on this clonotype: A much bigger clone sits one base away, suggesting this may be a read error. V gene TRBV6-2 or TRBV6-3 combines with J gene TRBJ2-1, with a weak D call TRBD1 (5 bases). V was shortened by 4 bases and J by 5 bases, with 12 bases between the two germline ends. The germline V gene encodes CDR1 MNHEY and CDR2 SVGEGT. The CDR3 contains 14 residues. CDR3 loop: CASSFIPGHNEQFF. CDR3 nucleotide sequence: TGTGCCAGCAGTTTTATTCCAGGGCACAATGAGCAGTTCTTC.

This clonotype has a handful of counts. The gene calls are TRBV5-5 and TRBJ2-7; D uncertain. CDR1 and CDR2 from the germline V gene are SGHKS and YYEKEE (reference sequence). The CDR3 sequence is 13 residues long. V lost 2 bases to trimming and J lost 0 bases, with 6 bases between them. The DNA of the CDR3 is TGTGCCAGCAGCTTACTATTCTCCTACGAGCAGTACTTC. Translating it yields CASSLLFSYEQYF.

The J gene is TRBJ2-1, the V gene TRBV24-1; D gene unclear. The CDR3 sequence is 13 residues long. The V end lost 3 bases, the J end lost 8 bases, and 10 bases lay between the germline ends. Germline assignment: CDR1 KGHDR and CDR2 SFDVKD. The CDR3 protein is CATSDLGSDEQFF. CDR3 in DNA: TGTGCCACCAGTGATCTCGGATCGGATGAGCAGTTCTTC.

The rearrangement links TRBV6-1 to TRBJ2-1, with D possibly matching TRBD2 (5 bases). Germline CDR1 reads MNHNS; CDR2 reads SASEGT. Deletions cut 4 bases from V and 4 bases from J, with 17 bases between. There are 16 residues in the CDR3. CDR3 loop: CASSALSGNAYNEQFF. The CDR3, as DNA: TGTGCCAGCAGTGCCCTGTCCGGGAACGCATACAATGAGCAGTTCTTC.

The rearrangement links TRBV5-1 to TRBJ2-3; D is unresolved. The CDR3 consists of 13 residues. Germline CDR1 and CDR2: SGHRS and YFSETQ. The ends were cut back, 2 bases at V and 2 bases at J, with 6 bases in the middle. The CDR3 DNA follows: TGCGCCAGCAGCTTTATGGACACAGATACGCAGTATTTT. Its translation: CASSFMDTDTQYF.

V gene TRBV3-1 combines with J gene TRBJ1-2; D is undetermined. The CDR3 is 13 residues long. V was shortened by 1 base and J by 8 bases, with 11 bases between the two germline ends. Germline CDR1 and CDR2: LGHDT and YNNKEL (reference sequence). The DNA for the CDR3 is TGTGCCAGCAGCCAAGTGGGTGCCCGCGGCTACACCTTC. The encoded protein is CASSQVGARGYTF.

This clonotype was recorded at least ten times. The chain has TRBV7-9 and TRBJ2-1; maybe TRBD1 (6 bases). CDR1 is SEHNR and CDR2 is FQNEAQ in the germline V gene (reference sequence). V dropped 7 bases and J dropped 8 bases, with 12 bases sitting between them. This CDR3 contains 12 residues. For the CDR3, the DNA is TGTGCCAGCAACTCAGGGGCCCATGAGCAGTTCTTC. This codes for CASNSGAHEQFF.

This clonotype was observed once. A much larger clone lies a single base off, so this may be a read error. V and J are TRBV2 and TRBJ2-1; D uncertain. CDR1 SNHLY and CDR2 FYNNEI come from the germline V gene. This CDR3 has 12 residues. CDR3 loop: CGSSEKLAPKFF. The CDR3 DNA sequence: TGTGGCAGCAGTGAAAAGTTAGCTCCGAAGTTCTTC.

Turning to this clonotype: Being one base from a much bigger clone, this may be a read error. The chain uses TRBV3-1 and TRBJ1-1; D perhaps matches TRBD1 (5 bases). V was cut by 3 bases and J by 3 bases, with 11 bases left in between. The CDR3 is 14 amino acids. Germline V gene data show CDR1 as LGHDT and CDR2 as YNNKEL (reference sequence). The CDR3 spells CASSQVQGYTEAFF. The CDR3 DNA sequence: TGTGCCAGCAGCCAGGTCCAGGGTTACACTGAAGCTTTCTTT.

This clonotype was detected only once. A much larger clone lies a single base off, so this may be a read error. This rearrangement joins TRBV20-1 to TRBJ2-7, with D tentatively TRBD2 (5 bases). CDR1 and CDR2 (germline): DFQATT, SNEGSKA (reference sequence). The CDR3 has 15 residues. Trimming stripped 0 bases from V and 5 bases from J, with 17 bases between. The CDR3 DNA is TGCAGTGCTAGAGACCGGGGAGAGGGAATTGACGAGCAGTACTTC. Its protein is CSARDRGEGIDEQYF.

Regarding this clonotype: A much larger clone lies a single base off, so this may be a read error. This chain joins TRBV28 and TRBJ2-5; TRBD2 matches at 12 bases. CDR3 length equals 16 residues. The V gene's germline CDR1 is MDHEN and CDR2 SYDVKM. Trimming removed 9 bases from V and 6 bases from J; junction bases left unmatched: 14. CDR3 nucleotide sequence: TGTGCCAGGACCGCGACTAGCGGGAGCCCCGGAAAGACCCAGTACTTC. Amino acid sequence: CARTATSGSPGKTQYF.

This clonotype was seen repeatedly, ten times or more. The chain employs TRBV20-1 and TRBJ2-1, with 9 bases that match TRBD2. This CDR3 comprises 13 residues. Germline assignment: CDR1 DFQATT and CDR2 SNEGSKA (reference sequence). The V and J ends lost 2 bases and 9 bases, in that order; junction bases with no gene match: 5. The CDR3 loop reads CSARIAGVSEQFF. In nucleotides, the CDR3 is TGCAGTGCTAGAATAGCGGGAGTTAGTGAGCAGTTCTTC.

This clonotype has a count of ten or more. The chain uses TRBV27 and TRBJ2-2; D may match TRBD1 or TRBD2 (5 bases each). The CDR3 sequence is 16 residues long. Germline CDR1 and CDR2: MNHEY and SMNVEV (reference sequence). V was trimmed by 3 bases and J by 4 bases, leaving 15 bases between them. The CDR3 loop is CASSLSGTAPTGELFF. CDR3 sequence (DNA): TGTGCCAGCAGTTTGTCCGGGACGGCACCCACCGGGGAGCTGTTTTTT.

Note on this clonotype: A much bigger clone sits one base away, suggesting this may be a read error. The chain carries TRBV28 and TRBJ2-2; tentatively, D is TRBD2 (6 bases). The germline CDR1 and CDR2 sequences are MDHEN and SYDVKM. V lost 3 bases and J lost 1, with 12 bases in between. The CDR3 length is 16 residues. This CDR3 reads CASSFRASENTGELFF. The DNA for the CDR3 is TGTGCCAGCAGTTTTCGTGCTAGCGAGAACACCGGGGAGCTGTTTTTT.

On this clonotype itself: The germline gene is not matched at one end of the junction; a read error may be the cause. CDR3 in amino acids: CSARDKLEAFYNEKFF. The DNA for the CDR3 is TGCAGTGCTAGAGATAAGTTGGAAGCTTTCTACAATGAGAAGTTCTTC. The V gene is TRBV20-1, the J gene TRBJ2-1; no reliable D call. The CDR3 covers 16 residues. CDR1 DFQATT and CDR2 SNEGSKA come from the germline V gene (reference sequence).

The chain is built from TRBV20-1 and TRBJ2-5, with a tentative D call TRBD2 (6 bases). The CDR3 is 16 residues long. Trimming shortened V by 0 bases and J by 3 bases, and 17 bases separated the two germline ends. CDR1 DFQATT and CDR2 SNEGSKA come from the germline V gene (reference sequence). The CDR3 here is CSARDLWKAGEETQYF. The CDR3 bases are TGCAGTGCTAGAGATCTTTGGAAAGCGGGCGAAGAGACCCAGTACTTC.